A single sample gave rise to the 10 T cell receptor beta chains below, sequenced in a study of long-term antiretroviral therapy in people with HIV. Sequencing used immunoSEQ v3.0 at survey level. Generated by immunoSEQ multiplex PCR, the TCRdb table keeps only in-frame clones and is missing some. The data contain about 25,000 clones, 65% to 90% of them singletons. Sequences were derived from unsorted PBMCs, sampled 1.2 years after starting antiretroviral therapy. The receptors originated from a man aged 50-60 years with HIV.

In this sample, this clone turned up once. The rearrangement links TRBV7-2 to TRBJ1-4; TRBD1 matches 7 bases. V was clipped by 8 bases and J by 5 bases; unmatched bases: 11. Germline V lookup: CDR1 SGHTA, CDR2 FQGNSA. This CDR3 has 15 amino acids. DNA of the CDR3: TGTGCCAGCGCATTAGGGGACAGAGTCAATGAAAAACTGTTTTTT. This gives the protein CASALGDRVNEKLFF.

The chain combines TRBV30 with TRBJ2-7; TRBD2 is a possible D gene (6 bases). Germline lookup yields CDR1 GTSNPN and CDR2 SVGIG (reference sequence). Trimming took off 1 base at V and 10 bases at J, with 17 bases between the two ends. This CDR3 contains 13 residues. CDR3 amino acids: CAWSASGGKEQYF. CDR3 DNA: TGTGCCTGGAGTGCTAGTGGAGGGAAGGAACAGTACTTC.

The chain has TRBV2 and TRBJ2-1; D is uncertain. The CDR3 contains 14 residues. From germline, CDR1 is SNHLY and CDR2 FYNNEI. Trimming pared 2 bases from V and 4 bases from J, leaving 9 bases between. CDR3 sequence reads: CASSENSFYNEQFF. The CDR3 coding sequence is TGTGCCAGCAGTGAAAACTCTTTTTACAATGAGCAGTTCTTC. Drawing the rest from reference TRBV2 and TRBJ2-1, the complete variable domain is EPEVTQTPSHQVTQMGQEVILRCVPISNHLYFYWYRQILGQKVEFLVSFYNNEISEKSEIFDDQFSVERPDGSNFTLKIRSTKLEDSAMYFCASSENSFYNEQFFGPGTRLTVL.

V and J are TRBV7-9 and TRBJ2-1, with 7 nucleotides matching TRBD1. From germline, CDR1 is SEHNR and CDR2 FQNEAQ (reference sequence). This CDR3 is 18 amino acids long. Losses at the gene ends were 5 bases for V and 1 base for J; bases not matched to a gene: 14. CDR3 nucleotides: TGTGCCAGCAGCCCCGAAATGGGACAGAGTCCTTCCTACAATGAGCAGTTCTTC. Translating gives CASSPEMGQSPSYNEQFF.

This rearrangement joins TRBV7-9 to TRBJ1-1; D remains ambiguous. This CDR3 is built from 14 residues. The germline V gene encodes CDR1 SEHNR and CDR2 FQNEAQ (reference sequence). V was clipped by 4 bases and J by 3 bases, with 12 bases between them. The CDR3 region has the DNA TGTGCCAGCAGCTCCGGAAGGGAGGACACTGAAGCTTTCTTT. Its protein product is CASSSGREDTEAFF.

V and J are TRBV19 and TRBJ2-1; a possible D gene is TRBD1 (6 bases). The CDR3 has 15 amino acids. Germline V gene data show CDR1 as LNHDA and CDR2 as SQIVND (reference sequence). V lost 4 bases and J 4 bases, leaving 14 bases between the germline ends. The CDR3 loop reads CASSRVTGPYNEQFF. CDR3 bases: TGTGCCAGTAGTAGGGTGACAGGCCCGTACAATGAGCAGTTCTTC.

This sequence joins TRBV7-9 and TRBJ1-4; 7 positions match TRBD1. J was trimmed by 5 bases and V by 4 bases; bases with no gene match: 7. Germline-derived CDR1 and CDR2 are SEHNR and FQNEAQ (reference sequence). The CDR3 is made up of 15 amino acids. DNA of the CDR3: TGTGCCAGCAGCTCCACAGGGGCCTCGAATGAAAAACTGTTTTTT. Translated, it gives CASSSTGASNEKLFF. Filled out from reference TRBV7-9 and TRBJ1-4, the complete variable domain reads DTGVSQNPRHKITKRGQNVTFRCDPISEHNRLYWYRQTLGQGPEFLTYFQNEAQLEKSRLLSDRFSAERPKGSFSTLEIQRTEQGDSAMYLCASSSTGASNEKLFFGSGTQLSVL.

The genes are TRBV7-8 and TRBJ2-5; TRBD2 matches 11 bases. V lost 5 bases, J lost 4 bases, and 6 bases stayed unmatched. The CDR3 is 15 amino acids. Germline assignment: CDR1 SGHVS and CDR2 FQNEAQ. The DNA for the CDR3 is TGTGCCAGCAGCGTACTAGCGGGGGTCGCAGAGACCCAGTACTTC. This translates into CASSVLAGVAETQYF.

In this sample, this clone turned up once. The chain employs TRBV15 and TRBJ2-7; 7 bases agree with TRBD1. The CDR3 is 15 amino acids. Germline V gene sequence: CDR1 LNHNV, CDR2 YYDKDF (reference sequence). After removal of 5 bases from V and 0 bases from J, the junction contained 7 bases not matched to a gene. The CDR3 bases are TGTGCCACCAGCGTCCGGGACAGTAGCTCCTACGAGCAGTACTTC. It codes for CATSVRDSSSYEQYF.

The CDR3: CASSQELAGGTDTQYF. The DNA for the CDR3 is TGCGCCAGCAGCCAAGAACTGGCGGGGGGAACAGATACGCAGTATTTT. The chain joins TRBV4-1 to TRBJ2-3; 8 bases match TRBD2. Germline CDR1 and CDR2: MGHRA and YSYEKL. The CDR3 is 16 amino acids. Losses at the gene ends were 0 bases for V and 3 bases for J; bases not matched to a gene: 5.